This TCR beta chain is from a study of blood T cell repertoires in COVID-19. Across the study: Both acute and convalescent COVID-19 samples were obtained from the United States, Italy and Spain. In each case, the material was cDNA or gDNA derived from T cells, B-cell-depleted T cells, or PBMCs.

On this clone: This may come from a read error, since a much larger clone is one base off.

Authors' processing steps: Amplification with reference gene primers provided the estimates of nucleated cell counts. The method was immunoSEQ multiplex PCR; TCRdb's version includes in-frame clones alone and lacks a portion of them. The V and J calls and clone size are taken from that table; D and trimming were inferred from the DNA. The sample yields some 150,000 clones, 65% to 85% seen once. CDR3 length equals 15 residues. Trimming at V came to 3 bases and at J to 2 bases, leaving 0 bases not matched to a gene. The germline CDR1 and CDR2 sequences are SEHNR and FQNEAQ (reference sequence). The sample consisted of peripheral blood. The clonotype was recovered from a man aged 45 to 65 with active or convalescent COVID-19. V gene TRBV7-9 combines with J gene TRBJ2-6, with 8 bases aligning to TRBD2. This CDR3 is CASSFGGAGANVLTF. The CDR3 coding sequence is TGTGCCAGCAGCTTCGGGGGGGCTGGGGCCAACGTCCTGACTTTC.